The 31 T cell receptor beta chains below come from one sample, sequenced in a study of cytomegalovirus exposure and HLA in healthy donors. PCR involved 60 Vbeta and 13 Jbeta primers. The assay was immunoSEQ multiplex PCR, and TCRdb's table has in-frame clones only and misses some. Altogether under 200,000 clones are present, roughly 80% being singletons, with the ten largest covering 0.95% to 1.5%. Material for sequencing was PBMCs. These receptors originate from a woman aged 45 to 65 in good health and CMV-seronegative.

The CDR3 here is CASSLVFVDYGYTF. CDR3 DNA sequence: TGTGCCAGCAGCTTAGTATTCGTTGACTATGGCTACACCTTC. The chain is built from TRBV7-9 and TRBJ1-2, with D hard to call. The CDR3 runs to 14 residues. Germline loops: CDR1 SEHNR, CDR2 FQNEAQ (reference sequence). The germline V and J ends were trimmed by 1 base and 3 bases, with 9 bases remaining between them.

This rearrangement joins TRBV10-3 to TRBJ2-7; TRBD1 matches at 9 bases. Trimming at V came to 0 bases and at J to 3 bases, leaving 3 bases not matched to a gene. Germline CDR1 is ENHRY and CDR2 is SYGVKD. The CDR3 spans 15 residues. CDR3 sequence (DNA): TGTGCCATCAGTGAGTCGATGACAGGGGGCTACGAGCAGTACTTC. This codes for CAISESMTGGYEQYF.

The DNA for the CDR3 is TGTGCCAGCAGAAGCCAGGGGGATACGCAGTATTTT. Translating it yields CASRSQGDTQYF. The rearrangement uses TRBV27 and TRBJ2-3; a possible D gene is TRBD1 (6 bases). V lost 6 bases and J 6 bases, leaving 10 bases between the germline ends. The CDR3 has 12 residues. CDR1 and CDR2 from the germline V gene are MNHEY and SMNVEV (reference sequence).

The CDR3 DNA is TGTGCCAGCAGCTTGAGACAGAGCTACGAGCAGTACTTC. Translated: CASSLRQSYEQYF. The chain links TRBV7-9 to TRBJ2-7; a weak D match, TRBD1 (5 bases). The V and J ends lost 3 bases and 3 bases respectively, with 9 bases between them. The germline V gene has CDR1 SEHNR and CDR2 FQNEAQ (reference sequence). The CDR3 totals 13 residues. The variable domain in full, with the rest retrieved from reference TRBV7-9 and TRBJ2-7, is DTGVSQNPRHKITKRGQNVTFRCDPISEHNRLYWYRQTLGQGPEFLTYFQNEAQLEKSRLLSDRFSAERPKGSFSTLEIQRTEQGDSAMYLCASSLRQSYEQYFGPGTRLTVT.

The rearrangement joins TRBV28 to TRBJ1-2; D is unresolved. The V end was cut by 3 bases, the J end by 0 bases, with 11 bases between. The CDR3 spans 15 residues. Germline V CDR1 and CDR2: MDHEN, SYDVKM. CDR3 in DNA: TGTGCCAGCAGTTTCGGTTCCCTCCCTAACTATGGCTACACCTTC. This gives the protein CASSFGSLPNYGYTF.

This clone has just a few counts. The chain links TRBV7-8 to TRBJ2-2; D may be TRBD2 (5 bases). Deletions cut 8 bases from V and 6 bases from J, with 13 bases between. The CDR3 is 13 amino acids. Germline loops: CDR1 SGHVS, CDR2 FQNEAQ. The CDR3 DNA follows: TGTGCCAGCGGATTGAGAGGGCCCGGGGAGCTGTTTTTT. As protein: CASGLRGPGELFF. The full variable domain, completed using reference TRBV7-8 and TRBJ2-2, is GAGVSQSPRYKVAKRGQDVALRCDPISGHVSLFWYQQALGQGPEFLTYFQNEAQLDKSGLPSDRFFAERPEGSVSTLKIQRTQQEDSAVYLCASGLRGPGELFFGEGSRLTVL.

This chain connects TRBV5-6 to TRBJ2-1; 8 nucleotides agree with TRBD2. This CDR3 spans 13 amino acids. Germline V gives CDR1 SGHDT, CDR2 YYEEEE. The V and J ends lost 4 bases and 14 bases, in that order; junction bases with no gene match: 11. CDR3 protein: CASSPREVRPKFF. Here the CDR3 DNA reads TGTGCCAGCAGCCCGCGGGAGGTGCGTCCTAAGTTCTTC.

Points on this clone: Distinct nucleotide sequences in the sample also encode this CDR3. The chain joins TRBV19 to TRBJ1-1; D might be TRBD1 (6 bases). Looked up from germline, CDR1 is LNHDA and CDR2 is SQIVND (reference sequence). The CDR3 sequence is 14 residues long. Trimming left V 1 base short and J 5 bases short, with 11 bases between. CDR3 coding DNA: TGTGCCAGTAGTATAGGCCAGGGGTATACTGAAGCTTTCTTT. This gives the protein CASSIGQGYTEAFF.

The chain employs TRBV6-5 and TRBJ2-3; D might be TRBD1 (6 bases). Germline V gives CDR1 MNHEY, CDR2 SVGAGI. The CDR3 has 15 amino acids. V was pared by 6 bases and J by 2 bases, with 15 bases between. The CDR3 nucleotides are TGTGCCAGCAGAGAACAGGGAGTGTCCACAGATACGCAGTATTTT. Translated, it gives CASREQGVSTDTQYF.

This sequence joins TRBV28 and TRBJ2-7; maybe TRBD2 (5 bases). The germline V and J ends were trimmed by 2 bases and 6 bases, with 14 bases remaining between them. Germline values: CDR1 MDHEN, CDR2 SYDVKM. The CDR3 loop spans 14 amino acids. CDR3 bases: TGTGCCAGCAGTTTAACCGCTAGCTATAGCGAGCAGTACTTC. It is translated as CASSLTASYSEQYF.

The rearrangement uses TRBV9 and TRBJ1-1; 7 bases line up with TRBD1. Germline trimming cut 2 bases from V and 4 bases from J; bases unmatched to any gene: 2. There are 13 residues in the CDR3. Germline CDR1 SGDLS, CDR2 YYNGEE. The CDR3 loop reads CASSVTGFTEAFF. The CDR3 region has the DNA TGTGCCAGCAGCGTGACAGGGTTCACTGAAGCTTTCTTT.

V and J are TRBV28 and TRBJ1-3, with 7 nucleotides matching TRBD1. V was pared by 8 bases and J by 4 bases, with 5 bases of the junction left unmatched. The length of the CDR3 is 13 residues. The germline V gene encodes CDR1 MDHEN and CDR2 SYDVKM. The DNA for the CDR3 is TGTGCCAGCTTGGACAGGAACGGAAACACCATATATTTT. Its protein product is CASLDRNGNTIYF.

The V gene is TRBV5-1, the J gene TRBJ1-2; 8 nucleotides match TRBD1. This CDR3 is built from 14 residues. Looked up from germline, CDR1 is SGHRS and CDR2 is YFSETQ. V lost 2 bases and J lost 6; bases outside the gene matches: 6. The CDR3 protein is CASSFRDRTHGYTF. The DNA for the CDR3 is TGCGCCAGCAGCTTCCGGGACAGGACCCATGGCTACACCTTC.

With regard to this clone: Since no conserved phenylalanine or tryptophan closes the CDR3, a read error is the likely cause. The chain joins TRBV7-9 to TRBJ1-1; unclear D gene. Germline lookup yields CDR1 SEHNR and CDR2 FQNEAQ (reference sequence). This CDR3 has 14 residues. The CDR3 here is CASRLGSSPAEAFS. The CDR3 nucleotides are TGTGCCAGCAGGTTAGGGTCTAGCCCGGCTGAAGCTTTCTCT.

The chain employs TRBV5-1 and TRBJ2-5; TRBD2 matches 10 bases. V was pared by 1 base and J by 1 base, with 7 bases of the junction left unmatched. CDR3 size: 17 residues. Germline CDR1 and CDR2: SGHRS and YFSETQ. CDR3 loop: CASSLWGSGGPQETQYF. CDR3 nucleotides: TGCGCCAGCAGCTTGTGGGGTAGCGGGGGGCCCCAAGAGACCCAGTACTTC.

The chain recombines TRBV9 with TRBJ2-1; 11 nucleotides align to TRBD2. The CDR3 is made up of 16 amino acids. Germline V lookup: CDR1 SGDLS, CDR2 YYNGEE. The trim removed 0 bases at V and 9 bases at J, leaving 8 bases unmatched. The CDR3 sequence: CASSVAPTSGSVEQFF. DNA of the CDR3: TGTGCCAGCAGCGTAGCCCCCACTAGCGGGAGTGTTGAGCAGTTCTTC.

J is TRBJ2-7 and V is TRBV27; D perhaps matches TRBD2 (5 bases). The CDR3 is 13 residues long. V was pared by 6 bases and J by 5 bases, with 14 bases between. CDR1 and CDR2 from the germline V gene are MNHEY and SMNVEV (reference sequence). In DNA form, the CDR3 reads TGTGCCAGCAGGCAGGTGGCGGGCCACGAGCAGTACTTC. This sequence encodes CASRQVAGHEQYF.

The chain uses TRBV20-1 and TRBJ1-1; D gene unclear. V dropped 3 bases and J dropped 5 bases, with 7 bases sitting between them. This CDR3 is 11 amino acids long. Germline V gene lookup returns CDR1 DFQATT and CDR2 SNEGSKA (reference sequence). The CDR3 DNA reads TGCAGTGCTAGTTCCGGTACTGAAGCTTTCTTT. It is translated as CSASSGTEAFF.

The genes are TRBV5-1 and TRBJ2-5; D might be TRBD1 (5 bases). Trimming stripped 2 bases from V and 2 bases from J, with 19 bases between. This CDR3 has 17 residues. Looked up from germline, CDR1 is SGHRS and CDR2 is YFSETQ. The CDR3 sequence: CASSLDAQGSPQETQYF. The CDR3 DNA is TGCGCCAGCAGCTTAGACGCGCAGGGATCCCCTCAAGAGACCCAGTACTTC.

V usage is TRBV28 and J usage is TRBJ2-2; a possible D gene is TRBD2 (5 bases). CDR3 length equals 15 residues. Trimming shortened V by 6 bases and J by 5 bases, and 16 bases separated the two germline ends. Germline lookup yields CDR1 MDHEN and CDR2 SYDVKM. DNA of the CDR3: TGTGCCAGCAGAACATGGGGAGTAAGGACCGGGGAGCTGTTTTTT. As protein: CASRTWGVRTGELFF.

The chain recombines TRBV19 with TRBJ2-7; D possibly corresponds to TRBD1 (5 bases). The CDR3 spans 14 residues. The germline V gene has CDR1 LNHDA and CDR2 SQIVND (reference sequence). Trimming took 6 bases from V and 4 from J, leaving 16 bases between them. CDR3 sequence (DNA): TGTGCCAGTAGCCGCGACTCCAGGGTTTACGAGCAGTACTTC. This codes for CASSRDSRVYEQYF. Filled out from reference TRBV19 and TRBJ2-7, the complete variable domain reads DGGITQSPKYLFRKEGQNVTLSCEQNLNHDAMYWYRQDPGQGLRLIYYSQIVNDFQKGDIAEGYSVSREKKESFPLTVTSAQKNPTAFYLCASSRDSRVYEQYFGPGTRLTVT.

The chain couples TRBV14 to TRBJ1-2; D not resolved. CDR1 is SGHDN and CDR2 is FVKESK in the germline V gene. The CDR3 spans 18 residues. V was trimmed by 1 base and J by 0 bases, leaving 18 bases between them. The CDR3: CASSQVVKAPRANYGYTF. Here the CDR3 DNA reads TGTGCCAGCAGCCAAGTGGTTAAAGCGCCCCGAGCTAACTATGGCTACACCTTC.

This rearrangement joins TRBV18 to TRBJ2-3; possibly TRBD1 for D (5 bases). Germline lookup yields CDR1 KGHSH and CDR2 LQKENI. This CDR3 contains 15 residues. V was clipped by 1 base and J by 2 bases, with 10 bases between them. For the CDR3, the DNA is TGTGCCAGCTCACCACAGGACATGTCCACAGATACGCAGTATTTT. Translated, it gives CASSPQDMSTDTQYF.

The chain couples TRBV4-2 to TRBJ2-2, with a possible D match to TRBD1 (5 bases). The CDR3 runs 15 residues. Germline values: CDR1 LGHNA, CDR2 YNFKEQ. Deletions cut 2 bases from V and 1 base from J, with 8 bases between. For the CDR3, the DNA is TGTGCCAGCAGCCAACTTACAGGGAACACCGGGGAGCTGTTTTTT. It yields the protein CASSQLTGNTGELFF.

In DNA, the CDR3 is TGTGCCAGCAGTTTGTGGACAGGGGGCACTGGGGCCAACGTCCTGACTTTC. Amino acid sequence: CASSLWTGGTGANVLTF. This chain links TRBV27 with TRBJ2-6; 11 positions match TRBD1. CDR3 length: 17 amino acids. With V trimmed by 3 bases and J by 2 bases, 3 bases remained unmatched. Germline V CDR1 and CDR2: MNHEY, SMNVEV (reference sequence).

In nucleotides, the CDR3 is TGTGCCAGCACCATAGACACAGGGCTCCATCCCCTACTTAACTATGGCTACACCTTC. This sequence encodes CASTIDTGLHPLLNYGYTF. The rearrangement links TRBV9 to TRBJ1-2; D perhaps matches TRBD1 (6 bases). The CDR3 covers 19 residues. The germline gives CDR1 SGDLS, CDR2 YYNGEE. Trimming stripped 6 bases from V and 1 base from J, with 28 bases between.

There are a few counts of this clone. This chain links TRBV7-9 with TRBJ1-4; D uncertain. The germline V gene encodes CDR1 SEHNR and CDR2 FQNEAQ (reference sequence). V was cut by 2 bases and J by 1 base, with 11 bases left in between. The CDR3 is made up of 16 amino acids. CDR3 sequence (DNA): TGTGCCAGCAGCTTAAGCTCAGCAGGAACTAATGAAAAACTGTTTTTT. Translated, it gives CASSLSSAGTNEKLFF.

The rearrangement links TRBV13 to TRBJ1-2, with 8 bases matching TRBD1. CDR1 and CDR2 from the germline V gene are PRHDT and FYEKMQ (reference sequence). V gave up 3 bases and J gave up 6 bases; unmatched junction bases: 6. The CDR3 has 14 residues. The chain's CDR3 is CASSFGQGGHGYTF. The CDR3 nucleotides read TGTGCCAGCAGCTTCGGACAGGGTGGCCATGGCTACACCTTC.

This chain links TRBV20-1 with TRBJ1-2; D gene uncertain. V lost 6 bases to trimming and J lost 6 bases, with 8 bases between them. This CDR3 spans 10 amino acids. Germline assignment: CDR1 DFQATT and CDR2 SNEGSKA (reference sequence). The CDR3 is CSAVTNGYTF. The CDR3 coding sequence is TGCAGTGCGGTGACAAATGGCTACACCTTC.

This clone was counted between two and nine times. The chain recombines TRBV7-6 with TRBJ2-6; no clear D. V was trimmed by 1 base and J by 2 bases, leaving 12 bases between them. Germline CDR1 and CDR2: SGHVS and FNYEAQ. This CDR3 region has 17 residues. The CDR3 is CASSLGPMSPGANVLTF. CDR3 in DNA: TGTGCCAGCAGCTTAGGCCCCATGAGCCCTGGGGCCAACGTCCTGACTTTC.

This chain joins TRBV2 and TRBJ1-5; the D gene is possibly TRBD1 (6 bases). Between the trimmed V and J ends, which lost 8 bases and 4 bases, there was a span of 27 bases. This CDR3 comprises 18 residues. Per the germline V gene, CDR1 is SNHLY and CDR2 is FYNNEI. CDR3 nucleotides: TGTGCCAGCTCCACAGGAGTGGGGGGGCGAGGGGGGAATCAGCCCCAGCATTTT. Its protein product is CASSTGVGGRGGNQPQHF.